Each of the 13 T cell receptor beta chains below was sequenced from the same sample in a study of T-cell memory formation after mild COVID-19. TCRdb ran MiXCR on the 5' RACE reads and lists one entry per CDR3 protein. The sample contains more than 450,000 distinct CDR3 sequences, approximately 19% of which appear only once. The sample taken for sequencing was PBMCs or a T cell subset sorted from them (not recorded which). These receptors all stem from an adult woman who had mild COVID-19 (a few samples of this study predate the infection). Cell type and time point are not known.

J is TRBJ2-3 and V is TRBV2, with D perhaps being TRBD1 or TRBD2 (5 bases each). Germline CDR1 SNHLY, CDR2 FYNNEI. The ends were cut back, 3 bases at V and 10 bases at J, with 23 bases in the middle. The CDR3 extends over 16 amino acids. The CDR3 protein is CASSEGLGPLEVSQYF. In DNA, the CDR3 is TGTGCCAGCAGTGAGGGGCTGGGACCCCTCGAGGTTTCGCAGTATTTT.

The V and J genes are TRBV4-1 and TRBJ1-1; D is unclear. The CDR3 is made up of 15 amino acids. Trimming stripped 4 bases from V and 1 base from J, with 13 bases between. Germline CDR1 reads MGHRA; CDR2 reads YSYEKL. Here the CDR3 DNA reads TGCGCCAGCAGCCCCCTAATAGGACCGAACACTGAAGCTTTCTTT. This codes for CASSPLIGPNTEAFF.

This clonotype appeared a few times. The chain carries TRBV4-3 and TRBJ2-3, with D uncertain. The CDR3 is made up of 17 amino acids. V lost 1 base, J lost 0 bases, and 14 bases lay in between. Germline lookup yields CDR1 LGHNA and CDR2 YSLEER. The CDR3 is CASSQGPYFSSTDTQYF. CDR3 in DNA: TGCGCCAGCAGCCAAGGCCCTTACTTCTCTAGCACAGATACGCAGTATTTT.

This clonotype occurred many times. V usage is TRBV5-1 and J usage is TRBJ2-5; TRBD2 might be the D (6 bases). This CDR3 comprises 11 residues. Germline V lookup: CDR1 SGHRS, CDR2 YFSETQ. Trimming cost V 5 bases and J 7 bases, with 9 bases left between them. CDR3 residues: CASSMEGTQYF. The DNA of the CDR3 is TGCGCCAGCAGTATGGAGGGGACCCAGTACTTC.

This clonotype was detected only once. One end of the junction is discordant with germline, which a read error may explain. The chain recombines TRBV7-7 with TRBJ2-2; 7 bases agree with TRBD2. This CDR3 has 15 amino acids. Germline CDR1 and CDR2: SSHAT and FNYEAQ (reference sequence). The CDR3 DNA is TGTGCTAGCAGCTTGGAGGCGGGAGCAACCGGGGAGCTGTTTTTT. It codes for CASSLEAGATGELFF. The entire variable domain, with the rest obtained from reference TRBV7-7 and TRBJ2-2, is as follows: GAGVSQSPRYKVTKRGQDVTLRCDPISSHATLYWYQQALGQGPEFLTYFNYEAQPDKSGLPSDRFSAERPEGSISTLTIQRTEQRDSAMYRCASSLEAGATGELFFGEGSRLTVL.

V is TRBV9 and J is TRBJ2-3; D not resolved. Trimming pared 7 bases from V and 7 bases from J, leaving 7 bases between. The CDR3 is 10 amino acids. Germline loops: CDR1 SGDLS, CDR2 YYNGEE. The CDR3 DNA reads TGTGCCAGCGGGCTTAATACGCAGTATTTT. Encoded protein: CASGLNTQYF.

The chain employs TRBV5-8 and TRBJ2-1, with D possibly being TRBD1 (5 bases). Trimming left V 6 bases short and J 4 bases short, with 14 bases between. Germline CDR1 and CDR2: SGHTS and YDEGEE. There are 14 residues in the CDR3. As DNA, the CDR3 is TGTGCCAGCATGACGACAGTATCTTACAATGAGCAGTTCTTC. It codes for CASMTTVSYNEQFF. The variable domain in full, completed from reference TRBV5-8 and TRBJ2-1, reads EAGVTQSPTHLIKTRGQQATLRCSPISGHTSVYWYQQALGLGLQFLLWYDEGEERNRGNFPPRFSGRQFPNYSSELNVNALELEDSALYLCASMTTVSYNEQFFGPGTRLTVL.

The V and J genes are TRBV7-8 and TRBJ1-5; D not certain. Germline V CDR1 and CDR2: SGHVS, FQNEAQ. This CDR3 region has 13 residues. V was cut by 1 base and J by 9 bases, with 10 bases left in between. The DNA of the CDR3 is TGTGCCAGCAGCTTAGTATCTATCGGGCCCCAGCATTTT. Its protein is CASSLVSIGPQHF.

This clonotype was recorded a few times. This chain joins TRBV27 and TRBJ1-5; D unclear. This CDR3 is 13 amino acids long. Germline V gene sequence: CDR1 MNHEY, CDR2 SMNVEV (reference sequence). V lost 3 bases and J 7 bases, leaving 10 bases between the germline ends. CDR3: CASSFGVRQPQHF. CDR3 bases: TGTGCCAGCAGTTTTGGGGTCAGGCAGCCCCAGCATTTT.

This clonotype was found a few times. The gene calls are TRBV20-1 and TRBJ2-4; 8 positions agree with TRBD2. The V gene's germline CDR1 is DFQATT and CDR2 SNEGSKA (reference sequence). This CDR3 has 14 amino acids. V lost 1 base and J lost 7; bases outside the gene matches: 6. In DNA form, the CDR3 reads TGCAGTGCTAGAGCCAACACGGGGGGGAACATTCAGTACTTC. This gives the protein CSARANTGGNIQYF.

The chain is built from TRBV20-1 and TRBJ2-7, with D possibly being TRBD2 (5 bases). Trimming removed 3 bases at V and 2 bases at J, with 14 bases between. The CDR3 sequence is 14 residues long. The germline CDR1 and CDR2 sequences are DFQATT and SNEGSKA (reference sequence). CDR3 loop: CSASRSGSAYEQYF. In DNA form, the CDR3 reads TGCAGTGCTAGTCGGAGCGGTTCCGCCTACGAGCAGTACTTC.

V usage is TRBV12-3 or TRBV12-4 and J usage is TRBJ1-2; D call uncertain. The CDR3 spans 14 residues. V was clipped by 6 bases and J by 3 bases, with 14 bases between them. CDR3 loop: CASSMGWEDYGYTF. The CDR3 DNA follows: TGTGCCAGCAGCATGGGGTGGGAGGACTATGGCTACACCTTC.

This rearrangement joins TRBV7-2 to TRBJ2-7; a possible D gene is TRBD2 (6 bases). The CDR3 is made up of 14 amino acids. Germline loops: CDR1 SGHTA, CDR2 FQGNSA. V shed 1 base and J shed 6 bases, with 13 bases lying between them. CDR3 protein: CASSLGTKASEQYF. CDR3 DNA: TGTGCCAGCAGCTTAGGGACTAAAGCCTCCGAGCAGTACTTC. The entire variable domain, with the rest obtained from reference TRBV7-2 and TRBJ2-7, is as follows: GAGVSQSPSNKVTEKGKDVELRCDPISGHTALYWYRQSLGQGLEFLIYFQGNSAPDKSGLPSDRFSAERTGGSVSTLTIQRTQQEDSAVYLCASSLGTKASEQYFGPGTRLTVT.